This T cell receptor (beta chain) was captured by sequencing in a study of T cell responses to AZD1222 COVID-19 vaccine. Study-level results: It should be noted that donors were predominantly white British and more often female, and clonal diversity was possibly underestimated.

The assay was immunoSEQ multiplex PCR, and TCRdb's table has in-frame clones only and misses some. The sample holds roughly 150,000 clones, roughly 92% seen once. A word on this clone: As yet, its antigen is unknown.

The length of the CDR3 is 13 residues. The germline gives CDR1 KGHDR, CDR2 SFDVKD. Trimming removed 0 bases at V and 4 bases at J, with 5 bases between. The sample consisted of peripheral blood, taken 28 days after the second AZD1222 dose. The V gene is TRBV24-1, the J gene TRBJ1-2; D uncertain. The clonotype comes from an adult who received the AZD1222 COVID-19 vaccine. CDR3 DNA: TGTGCCACCAGTGATTTGCAAGCCTATGGCTACACCTTC. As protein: CATSDLQAYGYTF.